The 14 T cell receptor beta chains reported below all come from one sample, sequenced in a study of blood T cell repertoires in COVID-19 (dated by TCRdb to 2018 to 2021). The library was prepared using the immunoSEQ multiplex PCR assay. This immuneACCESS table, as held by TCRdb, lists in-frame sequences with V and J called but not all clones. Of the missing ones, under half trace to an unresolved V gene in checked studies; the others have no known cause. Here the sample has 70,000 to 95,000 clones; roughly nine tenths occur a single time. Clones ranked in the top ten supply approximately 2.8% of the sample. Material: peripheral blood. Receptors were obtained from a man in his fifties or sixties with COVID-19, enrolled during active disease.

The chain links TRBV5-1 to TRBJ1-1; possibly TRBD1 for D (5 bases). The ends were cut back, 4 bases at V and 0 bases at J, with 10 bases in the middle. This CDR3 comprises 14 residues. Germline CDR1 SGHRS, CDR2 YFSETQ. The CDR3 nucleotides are TGCGCCAGCAGCCCGGAGGGGCTGAACACTGAAGCTTTCTTT. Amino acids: CASSPEGLNTEAFF.

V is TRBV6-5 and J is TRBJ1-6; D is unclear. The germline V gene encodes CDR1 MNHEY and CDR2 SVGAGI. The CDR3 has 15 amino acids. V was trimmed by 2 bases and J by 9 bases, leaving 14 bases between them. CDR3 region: CASSYGSEAGSPLHF. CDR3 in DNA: TGTGCCAGCAGTTACGGTTCCGAGGCGGGTTCACCCCTCCACTTT.

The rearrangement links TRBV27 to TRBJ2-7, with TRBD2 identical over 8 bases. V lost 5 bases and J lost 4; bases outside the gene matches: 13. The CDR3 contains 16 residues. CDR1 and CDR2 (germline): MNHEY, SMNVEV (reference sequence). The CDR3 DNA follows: TGTGCCAGCAGTGACAGCGGGAGTCCTCAAGAGTACGAGCAGTACGTC. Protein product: CASSDSGSPQEYEQYV.

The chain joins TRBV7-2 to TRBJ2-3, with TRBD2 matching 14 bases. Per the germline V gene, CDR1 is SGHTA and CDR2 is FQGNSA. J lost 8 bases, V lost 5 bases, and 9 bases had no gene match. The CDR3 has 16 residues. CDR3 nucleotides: TGTGCCAGCAGCGTCCCGGGACTAGCGGGAGCGGCTACGCAGTATTTT. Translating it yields CASSVPGLAGAATQYF. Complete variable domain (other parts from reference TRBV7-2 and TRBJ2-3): GAGVSQSPSNKVTEKGKDVELRCDPISGHTALYWYRQSLGQGLEFLIYFQGNSAPDKSGLPSDRFSAERTGGSVSTLTIQRTQQEDSAVYLCASSVPGLAGAATQYFGPGTRLTVL.

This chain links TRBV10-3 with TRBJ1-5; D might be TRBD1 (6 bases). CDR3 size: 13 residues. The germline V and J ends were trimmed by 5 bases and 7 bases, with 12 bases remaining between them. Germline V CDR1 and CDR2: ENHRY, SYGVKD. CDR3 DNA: TGTGCCATCAGTTCAGGGGACGACCAGCCCCAGCATTTT. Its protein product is CAISSGDDQPQHF.

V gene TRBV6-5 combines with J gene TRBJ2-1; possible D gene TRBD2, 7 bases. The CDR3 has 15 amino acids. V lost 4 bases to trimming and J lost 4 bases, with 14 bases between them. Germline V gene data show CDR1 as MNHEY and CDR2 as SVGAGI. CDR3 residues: CASSLGGGQYNEQFF. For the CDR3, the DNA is TGTGCCAGCAGTTTAGGGGGGGGACAATACAATGAGCAGTTCTTC.

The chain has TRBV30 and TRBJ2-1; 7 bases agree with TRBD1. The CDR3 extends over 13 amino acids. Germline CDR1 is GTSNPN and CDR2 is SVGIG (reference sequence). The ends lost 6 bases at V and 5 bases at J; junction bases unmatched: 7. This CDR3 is CACNDRAHNEQFF. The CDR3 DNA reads TGTGCCTGCAATGACAGGGCCCACAATGAGCAGTTCTTC.

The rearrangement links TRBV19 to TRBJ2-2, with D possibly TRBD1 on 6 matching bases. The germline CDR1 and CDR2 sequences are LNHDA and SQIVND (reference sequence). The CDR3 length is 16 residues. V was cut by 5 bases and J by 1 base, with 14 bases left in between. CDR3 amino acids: CASSPPGALNTGELFF. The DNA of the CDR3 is TGTGCCAGTAGTCCCCCAGGGGCCCTGAACACCGGGGAGCTGTTTTTT.

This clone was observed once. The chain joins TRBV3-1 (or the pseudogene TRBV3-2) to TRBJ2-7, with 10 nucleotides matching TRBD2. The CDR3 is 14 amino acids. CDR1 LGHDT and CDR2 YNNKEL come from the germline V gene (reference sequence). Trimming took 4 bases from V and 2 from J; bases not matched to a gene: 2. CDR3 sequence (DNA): TGTGCCAGCAGCCTAAGCGGGAGGGCCTACGAGCAGTACGTC. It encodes CASSLSGRAYEQYV.

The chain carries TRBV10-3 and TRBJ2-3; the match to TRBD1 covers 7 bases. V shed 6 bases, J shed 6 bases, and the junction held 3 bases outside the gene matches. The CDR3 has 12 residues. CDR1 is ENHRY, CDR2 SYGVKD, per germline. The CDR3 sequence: CAISDRADTQYF. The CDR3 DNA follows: TGTGCCATCAGCGACAGGGCCGATACGCAGTATTTT.

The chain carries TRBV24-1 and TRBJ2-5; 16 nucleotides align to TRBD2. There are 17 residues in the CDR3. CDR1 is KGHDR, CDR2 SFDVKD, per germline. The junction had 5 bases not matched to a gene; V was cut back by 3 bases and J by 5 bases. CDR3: CATSDGGLAGGRETQYF. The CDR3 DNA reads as TGTGCCACCAGTGATGGGGGACTAGCGGGAGGGCGGGAGACCCAGTACTTC.

CDR3 loop: CASSPSFPGELFF. In DNA, the CDR3 is TGTGCCAGCAGCCCCAGTTTTCCCGGGGAGCTGTTTTTT. This chain uses TRBV9 with TRBJ2-2; unclear D gene. Germline CDR1 and CDR2: SGDLS and YYNGEE. The ends were cut back, 4 bases at V and 6 bases at J, with 10 bases in the middle. The CDR3 consists of 13 residues.

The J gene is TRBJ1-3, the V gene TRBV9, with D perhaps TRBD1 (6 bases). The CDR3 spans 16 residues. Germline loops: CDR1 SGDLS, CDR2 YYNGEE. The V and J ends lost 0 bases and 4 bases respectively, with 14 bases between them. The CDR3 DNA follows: TGTGCCAGCAGCGTAGACCCGGGAGGGGGAGGAAACACCATATATTTT. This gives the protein CASSVDPGGGGNTIYF.

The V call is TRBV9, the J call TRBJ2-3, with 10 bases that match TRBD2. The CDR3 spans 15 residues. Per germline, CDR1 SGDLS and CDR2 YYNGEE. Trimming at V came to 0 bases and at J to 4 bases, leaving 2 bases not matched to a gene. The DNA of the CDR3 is TGTGCCAGCAGCGTAGGCCTAGCGGGAGCAGATACGCAGTATTTT. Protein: CASSVGLAGADTQYF.